These 19 T cell receptor beta chains were sequenced from one sample in a study of T cells in Graves' hyperthyroidism and ophthalmopathy. Amplified TCR beta CDR3 regions came from RNA transcripts. Using the HTBI primer set, a first-round RT-PCR was run on the TCR CDR3. TCRdb passed the multiplex PCR reads through MiXCR, listing each CDR3 protein once. The data contain more than 500,000 distinct CDR3 sequences, roughly 14% of them singletons. Sequenced input: blood. These receptors were obtained from a middle-aged woman with Graves' ophthalmopathy.

This clonotype occurred many times. V usage is TRBV28 and J usage is TRBJ2-7, with D perhaps matching TRBD2 (6 bases). Per the germline V gene, CDR1 is MDHEN and CDR2 is SYDVKM. V was cut by 11 bases and J by 2 bases, with 22 bases left in between. The CDR3 extends over 15 amino acids. CDR3 region: CACSVSISGTYEQYF. The CDR3 DNA is TGTGCCTGCTCAGTTTCTATTAGCGGAACCTACGAGCAGTACTTC.

This clonotype was picked up a small number of times. The chain couples TRBV6-2 or TRBV6-3 to TRBJ1-1, with D possibly being TRBD1 (5 bases). Trimming took 0 bases from V and 11 from J, leaving 16 bases between them. The CDR3 contains 14 residues. Germline loops: CDR1 MNHEY, CDR2 SVGEGT. CDR3 region: CASSYSGTDLRAFF. CDR3 DNA sequence: TGTGCCAGCAGTTACTCAGGGACGGACCTAAGGGCTTTCTTT.

This clonotype was counted at least ten times. This chain uses TRBV12-3 or TRBV12-4 with TRBJ2-2, with D perhaps TRBD1 or TRBD2 (6 bases each). Trimming shortened V by 1 base and J by 6 bases, and 15 bases separated the two germline ends. The CDR3 spans 16 residues. CDR3 in amino acids: CASSLGAQGGAGELFF. The DNA for the CDR3 is TGTGCCAGCAGTTTAGGGGCACAGGGAGGCGCCGGGGAGCTGTTTTTT.

This clonotype has ten or more counts. The rearrangement joins TRBV28 to TRBJ2-7; 14 bases are a match to TRBD2. The junction had 6 bases not matched to a gene; V was cut back by 3 bases and J by 5 bases. Germline V gene data show CDR1 as MDHEN and CDR2 as SYDVKM. This CDR3 has 16 amino acids. The CDR3 loop is CASSFRLAGGWDEQYF. CDR3 in DNA: TGTGCCAGCAGTTTTAGACTAGCGGGAGGGTGGGACGAGCAGTACTTC.

J is TRBJ2-4 and V is TRBV20-1, with D maybe TRBD2 (5 bases). V lost 5 bases to trimming and J lost 0 bases, with 17 bases between them. The CDR3 is 16 amino acids. Germline-derived CDR1 and CDR2 are DFQATT and SNEGSKA (reference sequence). CDR3 in DNA: TGCAGTGCTGCCGCGACGAGCGGACTAGCCAAAAACATTCAGTACTTC. The encoded protein is CSAAATSGLAKNIQYF.

This chain connects TRBV20-1 to TRBJ2-5, with a tentative D call TRBD2 (6 bases). Per the germline V gene, CDR1 is DFQATT and CDR2 is SNEGSKA (reference sequence). The ends were cut back, 2 bases at V and 5 bases at J, with 9 bases in the middle. CDR3 length equals 12 residues. CDR3 nucleotide sequence: TGCAGTGCTAGAAGGGAGGTGGAGACCCAGTACTTC. Protein product: CSARREVETQYF.

This clonotype was detected ten times or more. V usage is TRBV20-1 and J usage is TRBJ2-5; possible D gene TRBD1, 6 bases. This CDR3 is built from 15 residues. V was shortened by 5 bases and J by 0 bases, with 16 bases between the two germline ends. Germline CDR1 reads DFQATT; CDR2 reads SNEGSKA (reference sequence). The CDR3 loop is CSAPHREEYQETQYF. The CDR3 DNA sequence: TGCAGTGCTCCCCACAGGGAAGAGTACCAAGAGACCCAGTACTTC.

This clonotype has more than one count but fewer than ten. The chain uses TRBV6-1 and TRBJ1-6; D not certain. From germline, CDR1 is MNHNS and CDR2 SASEGT. The CDR3 has 13 amino acids. Trimming pared 3 bases from V and 5 bases from J, leaving 5 bases between. The CDR3 DNA reads as TGTGCCAGCAGTGAGAAAAATAATTCACCCCTCCACTTT. It is translated as CASSEKNNSPLHF.

There are many counts of this clonotype. The chain employs TRBV6-1 and TRBJ2-7; the match to TRBD2 covers 7 bases. Germline lookup yields CDR1 MNHNS and CDR2 SASEGT. The length of the CDR3 is 13 residues. Trimming removed 9 bases from V and 3 bases from J; junction bases left unmatched: 8. CDR3 bases: TGTGCCAGTTCAAGCGGGACCGTCTACGAGCAGTACTTC. It yields the protein CASSSGTVYEQYF.

This chain links TRBV7-2 with TRBJ2-4, with D possibly being TRBD2 (5 bases). CDR1 and CDR2 (germline): SGHTA, FQGNSA. V was pared by 4 bases and J by 6 bases, with 19 bases between. CDR3 length: 16 amino acids. The CDR3 loop is CASSSPRRAGGNIQYF. The CDR3 DNA reads TGTGCCAGCAGCTCCCCGCGGCGCGCGGGCGGAAACATTCAGTACTTC.

The table lists this clonotype with many counts. The genes are TRBV6-5 and TRBJ2-7; D perhaps matches TRBD2 (5 bases). The germline V gene has CDR1 MNHEY and CDR2 SVGAGI. The CDR3 runs to 15 residues. With 2 bases removed from V and 1 base from J, the gap between germline ends came to 12 bases. The CDR3 DNA reads as TGTGCCAGCAGTTACCGAGGCGGGTTTTCCTACGAGCAGTACTTC. Translation: CASSYRGGFSYEQYF.

This clonotype has more than one count but fewer than ten. V usage is TRBV11-1 and J usage is TRBJ2-1, with TRBD2 as a possible D gene (5 bases). The CDR3 loop spans 15 amino acids. Germline V lookup: CDR1 SGHAT, CDR2 FQDESV (reference sequence). The V and J ends lost 3 bases and 5 bases respectively, with 14 bases between them. The CDR3 is CASSFSGSGDNEQFF. For the CDR3, the DNA is TGTGCCAGCAGCTTCTCGGGGAGCGGAGACAATGAGCAGTTCTTC.

The chain employs TRBV18 and TRBJ2-7; 9 bases fit TRBD2. This CDR3 contains 16 residues. Per the germline V gene, CDR1 is KGHSH and CDR2 is LQKENI. V was clipped by 5 bases and J by 3 bases; unmatched bases: 11. CDR3 nucleotide sequence: TGTGCCAGCTCAGGAAACTGGGGTAGCGGGAGCTACGAGCAGTACTTC. It is translated as CASSGNWGSGSYEQYF. The full variable domain, with the rest looked up from reference TRBV18 and TRBJ2-7, is NAGVMQNPRHLVRRRGQEARLRCSPMKGHSHVYWYRQLPEEGLKFMVYLQKENIIDESGMPKERFSAEFPKEGPSILRIQQVVRGDSAAYFCASSGNWGSGSYEQYFGPGTRLTVT.

In its sample, this clonotype was seen many times. The chain carries TRBV7-2 and TRBJ2-7; possible D gene TRBD2, 6 bases. CDR1 and CDR2 (germline): SGHTA, FQGNSA. The germline V and J ends were trimmed by 5 bases and 2 bases, with 10 bases remaining between them. This CDR3 comprises 13 residues. In DNA form, the CDR3 reads TGTGCCAGCAGCCGGGACTTTACCTACGAGCAGTACTTC. This translates into CASSRDFTYEQYF.

This CDR3 reads CAISKDWGDEQYF. The CDR3 bases are TGTGCCATCAGCAAAGACTGGGGTGACGAGCAGTACTTC. This chain connects TRBV10-3 to TRBJ2-7; no reliable D call. Germline V CDR1 and CDR2: ENHRY, SYGVKD. The CDR3 contains 13 residues. V gave up 6 bases and J gave up 5 bases, with 14 bases separating them.

V is TRBV28 and J is TRBJ2-7; possibly TRBD1 or TRBD2 for D (6 bases each). Germline lookup yields CDR1 MDHEN and CDR2 SYDVKM. V lost 6 bases, J lost 2 bases, and 17 bases lay in between. CDR3 length: 15 amino acids. The CDR3 here is CASSLGGPLTYEQYF. The CDR3, as DNA: TGTGCCAGCAGCCTCGGGGGCCCCCTGACCTACGAGCAGTACTTC.

This clonotype has at least ten counts. This sequence joins TRBV29-1 and TRBJ2-3; D gene ambiguous. V was shortened by 4 bases and J by 0 bases, with 11 bases between the two germline ends. This CDR3 is built from 14 residues. The germline V gene has CDR1 SQVTM and CDR2 ANQGSEA. The CDR3 sequence is CSVGSIRSTDTQYF. For the CDR3, the DNA is TGCAGCGTTGGTAGCATCCGAAGCACAGATACGCAGTATTTT.

This clonotype has just a few counts. V is TRBV28 and J is TRBJ2-7; possibly TRBD1 for D (6 bases). Trimming cost V 5 bases and J 6 bases, with 14 bases left between them. The CDR3 runs to 13 residues. Per the germline V gene, CDR1 is MDHEN and CDR2 is SYDVKM. The CDR3 loop reads CASSRDTTREQYF. The CDR3 nucleotides are TGTGCCAGCAGTCGGGACACCACACGCGAGCAGTACTTC.

This sequence joins TRBV30 and TRBJ1-4; D is uncertain. There are 13 residues in the CDR3. In germline, CDR1 is GTSNPN, CDR2 SVGIG (reference sequence). Trimming left V 0 bases short and J 12 bases short, with 14 bases between. In nucleotides, the CDR3 is TGTGCCTGGAGTGTATCGAATGGGGTGGAACTGTTTTTT. This encodes CAWSVSNGVELFF.